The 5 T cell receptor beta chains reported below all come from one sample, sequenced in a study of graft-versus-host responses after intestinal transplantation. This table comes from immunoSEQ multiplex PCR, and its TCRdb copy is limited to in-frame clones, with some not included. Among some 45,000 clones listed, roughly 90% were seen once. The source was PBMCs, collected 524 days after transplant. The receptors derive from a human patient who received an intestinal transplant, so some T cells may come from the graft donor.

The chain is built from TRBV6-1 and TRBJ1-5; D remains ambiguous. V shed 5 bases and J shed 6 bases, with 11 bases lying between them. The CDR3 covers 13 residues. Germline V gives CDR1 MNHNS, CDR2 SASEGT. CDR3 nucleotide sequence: TGTGCCAGCAGTTATTTCATGGGTCAGCCCCAGCATTTT. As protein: CASSYFMGQPQHF.

CDR3 protein: CASSSGLSAGKSYNEQFF. The CDR3 bases are TGCGCCAGCAGCTCGGGACTTTCCGCGGGGAAATCCTACAATGAGCAGTTCTTC. The V gene is TRBV5-1, the J gene TRBJ2-1; TRBD2 might be the D (6 bases). V was pared by 3 bases and J by 1 base, with 20 bases between. Germline CDR1 reads SGHRS; CDR2 reads YFSETQ. This CDR3 spans 18 amino acids.

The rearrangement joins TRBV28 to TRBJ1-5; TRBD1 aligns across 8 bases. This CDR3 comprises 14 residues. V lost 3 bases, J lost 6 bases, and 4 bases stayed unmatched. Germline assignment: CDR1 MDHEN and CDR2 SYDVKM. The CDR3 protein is CASSLGQGAQPQHF. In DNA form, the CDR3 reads TGTGCCAGCAGTTTGGGGCAGGGGGCTCAGCCCCAGCATTTT.

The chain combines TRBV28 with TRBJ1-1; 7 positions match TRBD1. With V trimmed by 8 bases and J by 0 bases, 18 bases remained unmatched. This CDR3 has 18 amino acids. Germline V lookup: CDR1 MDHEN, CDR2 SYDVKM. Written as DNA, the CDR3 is TGTGCCAGCGCAGAAACAGGGGTGAGAGGGACCATGAACACTGAAGCTTTCTTT. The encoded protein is CASAETGVRGTMNTEAFF.

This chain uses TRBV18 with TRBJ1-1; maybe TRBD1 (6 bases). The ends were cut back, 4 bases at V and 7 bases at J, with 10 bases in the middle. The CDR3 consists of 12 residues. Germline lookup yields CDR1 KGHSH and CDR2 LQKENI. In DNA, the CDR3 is TGTGCCAGCTCACTCGACAGGTTTGAAGCTTTCTTT. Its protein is CASSLDRFEAFF.